Included here is one T cell receptor beta chain sequence, with context. This sample was taken from a study of blood T cell repertoires in COVID-19. The overall study: Italy, Spain and the United States were the sources of the convalescent and acute COVID-19 samples. The cDNA or gDNA used as material had been derived from T cells, B-cell-depleted T cells, or PBMCs.

CDR1 and CDR2 (germline): SEHNR, FQNEAQ (reference sequence). Trimming left V 5 bases short and J 6 bases short, with 10 bases between. The CDR3 covers 13 residues. Ages ranged from about 18 to 89 years, with residence in about two dozen US areas. Clones were read by immunoSEQ multiplex PCR, and TCRdb kept only the in-frame ones, dropping some. The table has about 400,000 clones, over 75% seen once. The sequencing input was PBMCs or T cells enriched from blood (not recorded which). The receptor's source is a woman aged 25 to 39 with acute COVID-19. V usage is TRBV7-9 and J usage is TRBJ1-4, with D unresolved. The CDR3 loop reads CASSKPGDEKLFF. CDR3 nucleotides: TGTGCCAGCAGCAAACCGGGAGATGAAAAACTGTTTTTT.